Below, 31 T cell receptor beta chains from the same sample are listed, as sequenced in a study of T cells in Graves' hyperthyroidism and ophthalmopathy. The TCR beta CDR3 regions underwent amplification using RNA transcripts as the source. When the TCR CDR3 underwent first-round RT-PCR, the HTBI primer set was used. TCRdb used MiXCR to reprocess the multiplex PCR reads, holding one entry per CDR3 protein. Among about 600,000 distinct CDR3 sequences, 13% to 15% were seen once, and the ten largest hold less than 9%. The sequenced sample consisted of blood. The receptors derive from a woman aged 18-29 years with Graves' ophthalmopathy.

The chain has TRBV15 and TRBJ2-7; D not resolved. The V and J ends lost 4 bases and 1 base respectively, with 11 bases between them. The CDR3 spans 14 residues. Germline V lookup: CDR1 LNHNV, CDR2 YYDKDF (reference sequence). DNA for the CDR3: TGTGCCACCAGCACGAGCCCGGATTCCTACGAGCAGTACTTC. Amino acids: CATSTSPDSYEQYF. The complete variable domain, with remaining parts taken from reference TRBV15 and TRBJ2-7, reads DAMVIQNPRYQVTQFGKPVTLSCSQTLNHNVMYWYQQKSSQAPKLLFHYYDKDFNNEADTPDNFQSRRPNTSFCFLDIRSPGLGDTAMYLCATSTSPDSYEQYFGPGTRLTVT.

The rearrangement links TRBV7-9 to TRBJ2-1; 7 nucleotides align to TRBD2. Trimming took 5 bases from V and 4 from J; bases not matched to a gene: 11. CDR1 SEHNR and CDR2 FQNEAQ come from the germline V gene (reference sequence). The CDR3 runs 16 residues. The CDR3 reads CASSPPAGVKYNEQFF. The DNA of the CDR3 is TGTGCCAGCAGCCCCCCCGCGGGGGTGAAGTACAATGAGCAGTTCTTC. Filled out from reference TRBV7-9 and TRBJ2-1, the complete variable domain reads DTGVSQNPRHKITKRGQNVTFRCDPISEHNRLYWYRQTLGQGPEFLTYFQNEAQLEKSRLLSDRFSAERPKGSFSTLEIQRTEQGDSAMYLCASSPPAGVKYNEQFFGPGTRLTVL.

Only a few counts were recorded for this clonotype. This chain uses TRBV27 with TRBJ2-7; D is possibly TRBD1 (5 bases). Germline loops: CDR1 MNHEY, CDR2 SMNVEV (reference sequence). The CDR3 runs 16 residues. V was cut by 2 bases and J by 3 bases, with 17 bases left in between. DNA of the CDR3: TGTGCCAGCAGTTTAAGGGGTGGGCTAGGTTACTACGAGCAGTACTTC. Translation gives CASSLRGGLGYYEQYF.

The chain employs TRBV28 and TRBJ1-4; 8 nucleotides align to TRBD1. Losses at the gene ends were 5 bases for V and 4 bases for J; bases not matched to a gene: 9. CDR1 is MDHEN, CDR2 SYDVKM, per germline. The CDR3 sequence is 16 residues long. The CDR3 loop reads CASSTSGQGLNEKLFF. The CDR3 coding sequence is TGTGCCAGCAGTACCTCCGGACAGGGCCTTAATGAAAAACTGTTTTTT.

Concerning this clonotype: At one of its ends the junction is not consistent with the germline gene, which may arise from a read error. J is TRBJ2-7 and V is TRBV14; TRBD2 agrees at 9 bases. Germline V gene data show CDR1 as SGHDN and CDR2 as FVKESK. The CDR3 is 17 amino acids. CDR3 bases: TGTGCCGGCAGCCAGCAAGGGACTAGCCGATACTACTACGAGCAGTACTTC. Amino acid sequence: CAGSQQGTSRYYYEQYF.

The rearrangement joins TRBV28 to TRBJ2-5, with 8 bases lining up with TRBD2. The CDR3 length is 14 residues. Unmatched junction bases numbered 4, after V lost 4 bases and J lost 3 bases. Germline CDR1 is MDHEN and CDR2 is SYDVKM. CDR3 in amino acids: CASSSGGRKETQYF. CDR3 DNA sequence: TGTGCCAGCAGTTCGGGGGGGCGAAAAGAGACCCAGTACTTC.

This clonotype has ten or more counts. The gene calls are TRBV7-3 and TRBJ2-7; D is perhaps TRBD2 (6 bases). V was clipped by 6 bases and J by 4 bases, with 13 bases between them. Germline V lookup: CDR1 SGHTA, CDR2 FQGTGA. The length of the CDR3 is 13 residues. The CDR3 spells CASRAGSEYEQYF. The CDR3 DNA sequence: TGTGCCAGCAGGGCGGGATCGGAATACGAGCAGTACTTC.

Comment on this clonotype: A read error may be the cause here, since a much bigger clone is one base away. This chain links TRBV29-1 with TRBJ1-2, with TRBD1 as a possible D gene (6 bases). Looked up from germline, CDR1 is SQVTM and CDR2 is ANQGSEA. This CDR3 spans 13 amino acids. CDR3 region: CSVEAQGHYDYTF. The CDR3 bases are TGCAGCGTTGAAGCACAGGGTCACTATGACTACACCTTC. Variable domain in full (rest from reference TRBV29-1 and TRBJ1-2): SAVISQKPSRDICQRGTSLTIQCQVDSQVTMMFWYRQQPGQSLTLIATANQGSEATYESGFVIDKFPISRPNLTFSTLTVSNMSPEDSSIYLCSVEAQGHYDYTFGSGTRLTVV.

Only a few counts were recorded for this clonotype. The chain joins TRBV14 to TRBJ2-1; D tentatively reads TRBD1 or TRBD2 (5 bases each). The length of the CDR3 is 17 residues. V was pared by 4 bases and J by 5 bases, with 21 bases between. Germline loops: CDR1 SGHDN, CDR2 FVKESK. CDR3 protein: CASSLPLAGSENNEQFF. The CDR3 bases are TGTGCCAGCAGCCTACCACTGGCAGGGAGTGAAAACAATGAGCAGTTCTTC.

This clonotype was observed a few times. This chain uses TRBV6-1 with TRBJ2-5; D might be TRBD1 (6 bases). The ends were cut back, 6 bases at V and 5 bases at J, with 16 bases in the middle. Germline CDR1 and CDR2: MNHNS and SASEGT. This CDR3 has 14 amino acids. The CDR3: CASSLKGGWETQYF. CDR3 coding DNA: TGTGCCAGCAGCCTAAAAGGGGGATGGGAGACCCAGTACTTC.

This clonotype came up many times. CDR3 bases: TGCAGCGTTGAATCAGCAGACTACGAGCAGTACTTC. This encodes CSVESADYEQYF. This chain connects TRBV29-1 to TRBJ2-7; D is ambiguous. Trimming took 2 bases from V and 3 from J, leaving 8 bases between them. The CDR3 totals 12 residues. Germline V gene sequence: CDR1 SQVTM, CDR2 ANQGSEA.

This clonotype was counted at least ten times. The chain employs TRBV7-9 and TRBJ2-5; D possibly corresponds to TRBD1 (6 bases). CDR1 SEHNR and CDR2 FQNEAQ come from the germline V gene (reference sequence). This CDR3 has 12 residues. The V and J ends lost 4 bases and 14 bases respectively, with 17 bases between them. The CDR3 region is CASSSRQVGEYF. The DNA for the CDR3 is TGTGCCAGCAGCTCACGACAGGTCGGAGAATACTTC.

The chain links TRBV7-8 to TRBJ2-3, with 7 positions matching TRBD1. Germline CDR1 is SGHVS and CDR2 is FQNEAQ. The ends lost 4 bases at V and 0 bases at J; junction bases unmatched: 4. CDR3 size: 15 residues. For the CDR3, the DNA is TGTGCCAGCAGCTGGCTGGACAGGAGCACAGATACGCAGTATTTT. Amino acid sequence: CASSWLDRSTDTQYF. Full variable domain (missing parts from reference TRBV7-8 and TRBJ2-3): GAGVSQSPRYKVAKRGQDVALRCDPISGHVSLFWYQQALGQGPEFLTYFQNEAQLDKSGLPSDRFFAERPEGSVSTLKIQRTQQEDSAVYLCASSWLDRSTDTQYFGPGTRLTVL.

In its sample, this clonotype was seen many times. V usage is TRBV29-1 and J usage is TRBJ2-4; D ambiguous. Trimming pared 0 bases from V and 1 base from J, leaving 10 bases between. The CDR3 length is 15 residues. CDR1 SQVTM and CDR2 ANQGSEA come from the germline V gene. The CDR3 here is CSVEELGPAKNIQYF. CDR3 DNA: TGCAGCGTTGAAGAATTAGGGCCGGCCAAAAACATTCAGTACTTC.

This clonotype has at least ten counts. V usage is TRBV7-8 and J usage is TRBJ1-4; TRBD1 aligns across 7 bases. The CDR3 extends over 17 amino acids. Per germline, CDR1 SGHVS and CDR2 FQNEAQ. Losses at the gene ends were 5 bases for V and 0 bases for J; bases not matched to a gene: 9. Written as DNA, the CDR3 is TGTGCCAGCAGCGGGGGGACAGAATATCCAACTAATGAAAAACTGTTTTTT. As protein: CASSGGTEYPTNEKLFF.

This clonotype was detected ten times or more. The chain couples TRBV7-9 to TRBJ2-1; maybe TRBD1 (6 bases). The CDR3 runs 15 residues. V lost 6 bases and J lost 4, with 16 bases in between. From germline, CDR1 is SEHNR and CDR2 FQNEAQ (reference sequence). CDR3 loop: CASSSYLDRYNEQFF. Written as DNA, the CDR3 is TGTGCCAGCAGTTCCTACTTGGACAGATACAATGAGCAGTTCTTC.

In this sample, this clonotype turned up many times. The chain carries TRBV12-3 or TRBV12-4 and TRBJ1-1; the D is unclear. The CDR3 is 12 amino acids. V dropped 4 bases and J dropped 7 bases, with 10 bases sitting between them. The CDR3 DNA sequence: TGTGCCAGCAGTTCCCAGAACTATGAAGCTTTCTTT. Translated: CASSSQNYEAFF.

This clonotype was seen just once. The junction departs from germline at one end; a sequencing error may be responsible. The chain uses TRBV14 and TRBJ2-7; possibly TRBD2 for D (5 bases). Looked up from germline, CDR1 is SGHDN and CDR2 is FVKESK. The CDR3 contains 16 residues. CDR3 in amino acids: CASSQYPWTHGYEQCF. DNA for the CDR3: TGTGCCAGCAGCCAATACCCCTGGACTCACGGATACGAGCAGTGCTTC. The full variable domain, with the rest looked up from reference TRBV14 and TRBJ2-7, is EAGVTQFPSHSVIEKGQTVTLRCDPISGHDNLYWYRRVMGKEIKFLLHFVKESKQDESGMPNNRFLAERTGGTYSTLKVQPAELEDSGVYFCASSQYPWTHGYEQCFGPGTRLTVT.

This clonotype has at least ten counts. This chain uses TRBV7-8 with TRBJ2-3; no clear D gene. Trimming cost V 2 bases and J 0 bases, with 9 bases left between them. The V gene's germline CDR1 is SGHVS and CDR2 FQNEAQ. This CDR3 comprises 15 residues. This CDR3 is CASSLQRKSTDTQYF. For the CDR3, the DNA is TGTGCCAGCAGCTTACAACGGAAGAGCACAGATACGCAGTATTTT.

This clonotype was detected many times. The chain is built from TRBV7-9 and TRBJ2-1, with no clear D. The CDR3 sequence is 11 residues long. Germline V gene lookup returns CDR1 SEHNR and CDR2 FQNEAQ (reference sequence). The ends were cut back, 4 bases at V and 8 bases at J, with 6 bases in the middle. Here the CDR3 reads CASSSGYEQFF. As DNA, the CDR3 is TGTGCCAGCAGCTCAGGCTATGAGCAGTTCTTC.

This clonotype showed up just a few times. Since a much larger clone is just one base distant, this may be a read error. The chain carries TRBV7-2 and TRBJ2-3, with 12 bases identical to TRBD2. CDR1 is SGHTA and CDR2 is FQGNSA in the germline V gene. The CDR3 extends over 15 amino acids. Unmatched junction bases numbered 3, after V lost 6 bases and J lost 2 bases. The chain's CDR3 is CTSRASGRVTDTQYF. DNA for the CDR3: TGTACCAGCAGAGCTAGCGGGAGGGTCACAGATACGCAGTATTTT.

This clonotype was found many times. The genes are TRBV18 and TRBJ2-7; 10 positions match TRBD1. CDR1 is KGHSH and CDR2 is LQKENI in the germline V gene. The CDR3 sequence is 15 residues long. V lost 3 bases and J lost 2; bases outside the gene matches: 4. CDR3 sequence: CASSPRGQGAYEQYF. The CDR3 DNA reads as TGTGCCAGCTCACCGAGAGGACAGGGGGCCTACGAGCAGTACTTC.

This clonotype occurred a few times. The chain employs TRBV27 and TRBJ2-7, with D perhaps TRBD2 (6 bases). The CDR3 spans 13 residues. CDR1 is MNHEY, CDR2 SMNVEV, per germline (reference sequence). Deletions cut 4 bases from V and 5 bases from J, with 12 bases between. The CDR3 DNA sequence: TGTGCCAGCAGTTCTACTCGGGGGAACGAGCAGTACTTC. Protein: CASSSTRGNEQYF.

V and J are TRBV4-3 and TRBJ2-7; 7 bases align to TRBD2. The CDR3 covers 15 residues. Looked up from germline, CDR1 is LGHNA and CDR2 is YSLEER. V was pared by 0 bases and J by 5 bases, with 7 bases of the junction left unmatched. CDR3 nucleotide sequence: TGCGCCAGCAGCCAAGATTATAGCGGGCGCGACGAGCAGTACTTC. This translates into CASSQDYSGRDEQYF.

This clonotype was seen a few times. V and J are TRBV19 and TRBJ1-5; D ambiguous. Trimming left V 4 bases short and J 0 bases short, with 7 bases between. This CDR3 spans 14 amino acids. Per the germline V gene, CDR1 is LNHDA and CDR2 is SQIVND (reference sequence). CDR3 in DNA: TGTGCCAGTAGTAAGACCAATAGCAATCAGCCCCAGCATTTT. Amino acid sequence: CASSKTNSNQPQHF.

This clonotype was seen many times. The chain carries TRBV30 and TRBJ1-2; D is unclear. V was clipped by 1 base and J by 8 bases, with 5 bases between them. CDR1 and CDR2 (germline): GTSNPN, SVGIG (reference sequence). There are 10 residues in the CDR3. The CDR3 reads CAWSGNGYTF. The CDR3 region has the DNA TGTGCCTGGAGTGGGAACGGCTACACCTTC. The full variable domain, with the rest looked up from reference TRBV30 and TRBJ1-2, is SQTIHQWPATLVQPVGSPLSLECTVEGTSNPNLYWYRQAAGRGLQLLFYSVGIGQISSEVPQNLSASRPQDRQFILSSKKLLLSDSGFYLCAWSGNGYTFGSGTRLTVV.

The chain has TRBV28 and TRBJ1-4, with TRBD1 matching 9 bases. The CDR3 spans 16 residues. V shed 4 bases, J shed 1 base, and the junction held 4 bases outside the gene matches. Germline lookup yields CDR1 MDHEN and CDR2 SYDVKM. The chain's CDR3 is CASSSQGAVTNEKLFF. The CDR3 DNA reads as TGTGCCAGCAGTTCACAGGGGGCGGTAACTAATGAAAAACTGTTTTTT. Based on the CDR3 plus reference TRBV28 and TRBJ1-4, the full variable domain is DVKVTQSSRYLVKRTGEKVFLECVQDMDHENMFWYRQDPGLGLRLIYFSYDVKMKEKGDIPEGYSVSREKKERFSLILESASTNQTSMYLCASSSQGAVTNEKLFFGSGTQLSVL.

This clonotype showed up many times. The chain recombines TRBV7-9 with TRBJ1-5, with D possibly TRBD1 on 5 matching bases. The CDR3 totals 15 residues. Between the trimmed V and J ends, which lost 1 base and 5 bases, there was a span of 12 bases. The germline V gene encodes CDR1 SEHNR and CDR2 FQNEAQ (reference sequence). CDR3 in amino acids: CASSLGRGVDQPQHF. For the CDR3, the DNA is TGTGCCAGCAGCTTAGGGAGGGGTGTGGATCAGCCCCAGCATTTT.

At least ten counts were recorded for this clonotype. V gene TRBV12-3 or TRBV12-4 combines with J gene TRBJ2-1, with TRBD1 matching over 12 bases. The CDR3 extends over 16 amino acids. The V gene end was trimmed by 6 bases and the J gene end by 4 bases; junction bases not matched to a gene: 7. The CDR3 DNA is TGTGCCAGCAGCCCCGGGACAGGGGGCATATACAATGAGCAGTTCTTC. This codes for CASSPGTGGIYNEQFF.

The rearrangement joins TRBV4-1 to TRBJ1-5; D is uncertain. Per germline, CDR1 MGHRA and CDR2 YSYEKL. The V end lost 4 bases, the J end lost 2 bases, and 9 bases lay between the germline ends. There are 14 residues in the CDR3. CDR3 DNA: TGCGCCAGCAGCCCCAGGCCCGGCAATCAGCCCCAGCATTTT. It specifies CASSPRPGNQPQHF.

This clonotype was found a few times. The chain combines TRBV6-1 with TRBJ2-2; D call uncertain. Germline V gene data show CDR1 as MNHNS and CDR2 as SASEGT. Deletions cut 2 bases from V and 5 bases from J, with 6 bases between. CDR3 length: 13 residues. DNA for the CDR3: TGTGCCAGCAGTGAATTCCGGACCGGGGAGCTGTTTTTT. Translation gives CASSEFRTGELFF.